The TCR beta chain described here comes from a study of shared clonotypes between healthy human individuals. The overall study: Three plates each covered CD4 naive and memory; CD8 naive two, CD8 memory one.

Positive CCR7 selection of CD45RO-negative cells yielded the naive CD8 cells, and terminally differentiated effector memory CD45RA+ cells were excluded. Germline V gene sequence: CDR1 MNHEY, CDR2 SVGAGI. V shed 7 bases and J 8 bases; nucleotides not matched to a gene: 4. CDR3 length: 13 residues. Sequenced by immunoSEQ multiplex PCR; TCRdb stores in-frame clones only, minus some. This sample has 550,000 to 750,000 clones, with 92% found just once. The origin of this receptor is a man aged 30 to 39 in good health. The sample taken for sequencing was naive CD8+ T cells sorted from blood. V usage is TRBV6-5 and J usage is TRBJ2-1; TRBD1 matches 11 bases. The CDR3 DNA follows: TGTGCCAGCAACGGACAGGGGGCCGATGAGCAGTTCTTC. Its translation: CASNGQGADEQFF.